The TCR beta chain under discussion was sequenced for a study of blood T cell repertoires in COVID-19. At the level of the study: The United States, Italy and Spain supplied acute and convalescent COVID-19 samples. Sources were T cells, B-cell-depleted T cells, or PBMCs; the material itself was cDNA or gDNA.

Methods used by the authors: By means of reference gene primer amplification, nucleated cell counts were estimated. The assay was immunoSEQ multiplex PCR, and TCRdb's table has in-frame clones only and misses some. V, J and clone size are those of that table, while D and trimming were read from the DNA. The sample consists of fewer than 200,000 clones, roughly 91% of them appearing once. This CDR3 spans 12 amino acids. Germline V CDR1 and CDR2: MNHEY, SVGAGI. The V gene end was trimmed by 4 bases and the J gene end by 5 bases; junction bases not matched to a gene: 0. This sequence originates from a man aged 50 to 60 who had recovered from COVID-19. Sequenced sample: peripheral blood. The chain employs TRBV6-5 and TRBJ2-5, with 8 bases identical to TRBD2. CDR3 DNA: TGTGCCAGCAGTTTAGCGGGGGAGACCCAGTACTTC. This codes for CASSLAGETQYF.